The next 24 T cell receptor beta chains were all read from a single sample in a study of T cells expressing NK-cell markers. TCRdb reprocessed the 5' RACE reads; each CDR3 protein has one entry and no DNA is given. The sample totals a few hundred thousand distinct CDR3 sequences. Sequenced material: blood T cells: a sorted CD56 or NKG2C T cell subset, CD4+ or CD8+ T cells, or bulk PBMC T cells (not recorded which). These receptors all stem from a woman aged 45-59 years in good health.

This rearrangement joins TRBV7-8 to TRBJ2-1; the TRBD1 assignment by TCRdb is unverifiable without DNA. This CDR3 is 16 amino acids long. Germline CDR1 reads SGHVS; CDR2 reads FQNEAQ. CDR3 loop: CASSNRQGKWDNEQFF. Filled out from reference TRBV7-8 and TRBJ2-1, the complete variable domain reads GAGVSQSPRYKVAKRGQDVALRCDPISGHVSLFWYQQALGQGPEFLTYFQNEAQLDKSGLPSDRFFAERPEGSVSTLKIQRTQQEDSAVYLCASSNRQGKWDNEQFFGPGTRLTVL.

The chain has TRBV30 and TRBJ2-1. The CDR3 is 11 amino acids. Per germline, CDR1 GTSNPN and CDR2 SVGIG (reference sequence). The chain's CDR3 is CAWSVTNEQFF.

The CDR3 loop is CAIGRQGTAGELFF. The chain is built from TRBV10-3 and TRBJ2-2; TCRdb's D call, TRBD1, is unchecked because there is no DNA. The length of the CDR3 is 14 residues. From germline, CDR1 is ENHRY and CDR2 SYGVKD.

The chain has TRBV27 and TRBJ1-5; absent DNA, TCRdb's TRBD1 call cannot be checked. This CDR3 has 16 residues. From germline, CDR1 is MNHEY and CDR2 SMNVEV (reference sequence). This CDR3 is CASSGDIGGSNQPQHF.

V usage is TRBV28 and J usage is TRBJ2-1. Germline-derived CDR1 and CDR2 are MDHEN and SYDVKM. This CDR3 region has 15 residues. This CDR3 is CASSPDNFSYNEQFF.

This rearrangement joins TRBV6-5 to TRBJ2-3; checking the TCRdb D call of TRBD2 is not possible without DNA. CDR1 is MNHEY and CDR2 is SVGAGI in the germline V gene. The CDR3 length is 15 residues. CDR3 in amino acids: CASSYSGRASDTQYF.

The J gene is TRBJ2-7, the V gene TRBV2. Germline CDR1 reads SNHLY; CDR2 reads FYNNEI. The CDR3 sequence is 13 residues long. The CDR3 loop reads CASSDRDFYEQYF.

The chain links TRBV6-2 or TRBV6-3 to TRBJ2-5; the TRBD1 assignment by TCRdb is unverifiable without DNA. Germline assignment: CDR1 MNHEY and CDR2 SVGEGT. This CDR3 comprises 14 residues. CDR3 in amino acids: CASSQGTYQETQYF.

The chain couples TRBV10-3 to TRBJ2-7; no DNA is available, so the TRBD1 call from TCRdb remains unchecked. The CDR3 is 15 residues long. Germline V gene sequence: CDR1 ENHRY, CDR2 SYGVKD. Here the CDR3 reads CAISVNEDRAGEQYF.

The chain employs TRBV20-1 and TRBJ1-5; the TCRdb D gene call, TRBD1, has no DNA to confirm it. This CDR3 comprises 15 residues. The germline V gene encodes CDR1 DFQATT and CDR2 SNEGSKA (reference sequence). The CDR3 here is CSARDADSSNQPQHF.

The rearrangement joins TRBV5-1 to TRBJ2-3; without DNA, the TCRdb call of TRBD2 cannot be checked. Looked up from germline, CDR1 is SGHRS and CDR2 is YFSETQ. The CDR3 runs to 15 residues. This CDR3 reads CASSEVRAAADTQYF.

V usage is TRBV29-1 and J usage is TRBJ2-5; TCRdb proposes TRBD2, but this gene call is untestable without DNA. The CDR3 runs 12 residues. CDR1 and CDR2 (germline): SQVTM, ANQGSEA. CDR3 loop: CSKKEGGETQYF.

V and J are TRBV24-1 and TRBJ1-4; TCRdb designates TRBD1, a call that cannot be tested without DNA. Germline CDR1 is KGHDR and CDR2 is SFDVKD. CDR3 size: 15 residues. CDR3: CATSPGTGANEKLFF.

V is TRBV19 and J is TRBJ2-1; TCRdb lists TRBD2, though no DNA is available to test this call. Per germline, CDR1 LNHDA and CDR2 SQIVND (reference sequence). This CDR3 spans 21 amino acids. CDR3 region: CASSIGSPGTYAHLSYNEQFF.

The V gene is TRBV19, the J gene TRBJ1-1. Germline assignment: CDR1 LNHDA and CDR2 SQIVND (reference sequence). CDR3 length: 11 residues. CDR3: CASNSFTEAFF. Full variable domain (rest looked up from reference TRBV19 and TRBJ1-1): DGGITQSPKYLFRKEGQNVTLSCEQNLNHDAMYWYRQDPGQGLRLIYYSQIVNDFQKGDIAEGYSVSREKKESFPLTVTSAQKNPTAFYLCASNSFTEAFFGQGTRLTVV.

The rearrangement uses TRBV5-1 and TRBJ2-1; with no DNA, the TCRdb D assignment of TRBD2 cannot be verified. The CDR3 length is 13 residues. From germline, CDR1 is SGHRS and CDR2 YFSETQ. CDR3 loop: CASSKTSGNEQFF.

The chain recombines TRBV29-1 with TRBJ1-2. Germline CDR1 SQVTM, CDR2 ANQGSEA. This CDR3 region has 12 residues. CDR3 region: CSTSSSVDGYTF.

The chain employs TRBV27 and TRBJ1-2; with no DNA, the TCRdb D assignment of TRBD1 cannot be verified. Germline values: CDR1 MNHEY, CDR2 SMNVEV (reference sequence). This CDR3 region has 14 residues. CDR3 in amino acids: CASSFGRDISGYTF.

CDR3: CASSLKTGGKAFF. The chain employs TRBV11-3 and TRBJ1-1; TCRdb outputs TRBD1, but without DNA this stays unchecked. CDR3 length equals 13 residues. CDR1 is SGHNT, CDR2 YENEEA, per germline. Looking up the rest from reference TRBV11-3 and TRBJ1-1 gives the full variable domain: EAGVVQSPRYKIIEKKQPVAFWCNPISGHNTLYWYLQNLGQGPELLIRYENEEAVDDSQLPKDRFSAERLKGVDSTLKIQPAELGDSAVYLCASSLKTGGKAFFGQGTRLTVV.

The gene calls are TRBV5-4 and TRBJ2-3; checking the TCRdb D call of TRBD2 is not possible without DNA. This CDR3 spans 14 amino acids. Per germline, CDR1 SGHNT and CDR2 YYREEE (reference sequence). The CDR3 here is CASSFDSGTDTQYF.

CDR3 sequence reads: CASSEAGGSVETQYF. V gene TRBV2 combines with J gene TRBJ2-5; TCRdb gives TRBD1 as the D gene, but with no DNA this cannot be confirmed. The germline V gene has CDR1 SNHLY and CDR2 FYNNEI. The CDR3 is 15 amino acids.

The gene calls are TRBV15 and TRBJ2-5; the D gene TCRdb calls, TRBD1, cannot be checked with no DNA. CDR3 length: 15 residues. Germline CDR1 and CDR2: LNHNV and YYDKDF (reference sequence). This chain's CDR3 is CATSSRDTFQETQYF. The full variable domain, its missing parts supplied by reference TRBV15 and TRBJ2-5, is DAMVIQNPRYQVTQFGKPVTLSCSQTLNHNVMYWYQQKSSQAPKLLFHYYDKDFNNEADTPDNFQSRRPNTSFCFLDIRSPGLGDTAMYLCATSSRDTFQETQYFGPGTRLLVL.

The V and J genes are TRBV5-6 and TRBJ2-1; TCRdb picks TRBD2, but there is no DNA to check that call. The germline V gene encodes CDR1 SGHDT and CDR2 YYEEEE. CDR3 size: 15 residues. CDR3 region: CASNRLAGEDNEQFF.

This chain joins TRBV9 and TRBJ2-2. Germline V gives CDR1 SGDLS, CDR2 YYNGEE. This CDR3 comprises 15 residues. The CDR3 reads CASSIERVNTGELFF.